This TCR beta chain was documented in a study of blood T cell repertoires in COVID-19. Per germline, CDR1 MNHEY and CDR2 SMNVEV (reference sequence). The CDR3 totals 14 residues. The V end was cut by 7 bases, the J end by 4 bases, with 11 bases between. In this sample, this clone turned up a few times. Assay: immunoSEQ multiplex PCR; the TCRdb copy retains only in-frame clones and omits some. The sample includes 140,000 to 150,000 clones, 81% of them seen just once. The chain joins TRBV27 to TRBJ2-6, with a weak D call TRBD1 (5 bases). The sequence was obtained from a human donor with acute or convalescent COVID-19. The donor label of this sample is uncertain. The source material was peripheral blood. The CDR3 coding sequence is TGTGCCAGCATGGGGCCAGCGGGGGCCAACGTCCTGACTTTC. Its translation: CASMGPAGANVLTF.